The TCR beta chain described here comes from a study of low-dose radiotherapy and immunotherapy resistance in tumors (dated by TCRdb to between 2021 and 2022). With respect to the entire study: Patients in Cohort 1 were given 0.5 Gy per fraction every 2 weeks, and the prescribed total PTV dose was 6.5 Gy. Cyclophosphamide 200 mg/m2 was administered intravenously every two weeks, one day before each radiation and immunotherapy administration. Eight patients were included in the translational analysis: three from the first dose cohort and the first five from the second dose cohort. Aspirin 300 mg was taken orally once daily by patients for four cycles, starting on cycle 1 day 1. Randomization of trial participants into treatment groups was not performed. For Cohort 2, the dose was 1 Gy per fraction given every two weeks, adding up to 13 Gy in total across 26 weeks. Patients were given nivolumab as a 240 mg flat dose every two weeks and ipilimumab at 1 mg/kg every six weeks, with both drugs delivered intravenously.

This clonotype was counted many times. This receptor's antigen is unknown. Qualities for individual bases were not recorded, and no much larger clone is one base off. The intended sense of this specimen's time point label: before trial treatment. Donors were enrolled in RACIN, a single-arm phase I dose-escalation trial in which nivolumab, ipilimumab, aspirin, low-dose cyclophosphamide and low-dose radiotherapy were combined. Eligible patients had advanced, TIL-negative solid tumors. For sequencing, an Illumina HiSeq 2500 was employed. To make first-strand cDNA, Superscript III was used along with a set of TRAV- and TRBV-specific primers so that both the TCRalpha and TCRbeta chains were covered. TCRs were amplified with Phusion for around 20 PCR cycles, with a constant-region primer paired with the adapter attached to the V primers. Amplification of the isolated mRNA was done with the MessageAmp II aRNA Amplification Kit, which involved a roughly 16-hour in vitro transcription at 37 degrees C. The Dynabeads mRNA DIRECT Purification Kit was used to isolate mRNA for TCR sequencing. A second approximately 24-cycle Phusion PCR added indexed Illumina adapters, and products were purified with AMPure XP beads. The study's processing was this. Custom Perl scripts were used to pool TCR sequences that encoded the same protein, to remove out-of-frame sequences, and to calculate the abundance of each clonotype. The analysis excluded TCR sequences that were supported by just one read. Repertoire metrics included Shannon entropy, Gini index, clonality, richness, and frequency of TCRs shared between repertoires. The public reads were reanalyzed by TCRdb: fastp trimming at Q25, MiXCR alignment, in-frame beta chains only. Rows matching on CDR3 protein sequence are summarized as one entry with the most common DNA and genes. The V and J calls reflect TCRdb's pipeline rather than the authors' work. The sample table lists around 83,000 distinct CDR3 sequences, 18% of them with a count of one. Clones ranked in the top ten supply under 7.5% of the sample.

Reading the germline V gene gives CDR1 SGHTS and CDR2 YDEGEE. The CDR3, from cysteine to phenylalanine, totals 15 residues. The entry retains the CDR3 DNA only, 45 bases that are in frame from base 1. V is cut by 0 bases and J by 1 base, and the space between the germline ends is 9 bases. The TCR sequence derives from a male donor with prostate cancer. Recombination connected TRBV5-8 to TRBJ2-3; the D gene could be either TRBD1 or TRBD2, each agreeing at 6 bases. This specimen consisted of PBMCs, obtained before treatment. The CDR3 reads as follows: CASSLDGGGTDTQYF. The DNA sequence is given as TGTGCCAGCAGCTTGGACGGGGGCGGCACAGATACGCAGTATTTT. The full variable domain, completed from the reference TRBV5-8 and TRBJ2-3 proteins outside the CDR3, reads EAGVTQSPTHLIKTRGQQATLRCSPISGHTSVYWYQQALGLGLQFLLWYDEGEERNRGNFPPRFSGRQFPNYSSELNVNALELEDSALYLCASSLDGGGTDTQYFGPGTRLTVL.